This T cell receptor beta chain was observed in a study of cytotoxic CD8 clonotypes in ibrutinib-treated CLL. Background on the study: Averaging across samples gave about 230,000 productive templates and 75,000 to 100,000 productive rearrangements.

Germline V CDR1 and CDR2: SGHRS, YFSETQ. The CDR3 extends over 15 amino acids. Between the trimmed V and J ends, which lost 0 bases and 2 bases, there was a span of 11 bases. The assay was immunoSEQ multiplex PCR, and TCRdb's table has in-frame clones only and misses some. The table shows a few hundred thousand clones, with around three quarters occurring only once. This clonotype was obtained from a human donor with chronic lymphocytic leukemia. The gene calls are TRBV5-1 and TRBJ2-5; D gene ambiguous. The source material was PBMCs, sampled after 24 months of ibrutinib treatment. The CDR3: CASSLAAKSQETQYF. As DNA, the CDR3 is TGCGCCAGCAGCTTGGCAGCGAAAAGTCAAGAGACCCAGTACTTC.